The rows below give T cell receptor beta chains drawn from one sample of a study of T cells in localized non-small cell lung cancer. This table comes from immunoSEQ multiplex PCR, and its TCRdb copy is limited to in-frame clones, with some not included. The data show 55,000 or so clones, 80% seen once. The material was PBMCs, obtained before any cancer treatment. These receptors were collected from a woman between 40 and 69 years old with stage II lung adenocarcinoma. Each CDR3 is given with its conserved first and last residue. A D gene is named only where the DNA matches it firmly. The listing skips clone size in some rows; elsewhere it reads once, few, many or a size class.

V	length	D	size	J	CDR3	DNA
TRBV7-8	14	TRBD1	NA	TRBJ1-5	CASSPRDSNQPQHF	TGTGCCAGCAGCCCACGGGACAGTAATCAGCCCCAGCATTTT
TRBV27	15	NA	NA	TRBJ2-7	CASGFRTAIIYEQYF	TGTGCCAGCGGCTTCAGGACAGCGATAATCTACGAGCAGTACTTC
TRBV7-2	15	TRBD2	once	TRBJ2-1	CASSLGGGSYNEQFF	TGTGCCAGCAGCTTAGGGGGGGGCTCCTACAATGAGCAGTTCTTC
TRBV6-5	14	TRBD1	NA	TRBJ1-2	CASRRDRGSGGYTF	TGTGCCAGCAGAAGGGACAGGGGTTCCGGGGGCTACACCTTC
TRBV30	13	NA	NA	TRBJ1-5	CAWSVGADQPQHF	TGTGCCTGGAGCGTCGGGGCCGATCAGCCCCAGCATTTT
TRBV6-6	15	TRBD2	NA	TRBJ2-1	CASSRGTSGYNEQFF	TGTGCCAGCAGTCGAGGGACTAGCGGGTACAATGAGCAGTTCTTC
TRBV6-1	15	NA	NA	TRBJ1-2	CASSAGWGGNYGYTF	TGTGCCAGCAGCGCAGGGTGGGGAGGTAACTATGGCTACACCTTC
TRBV6-5	12	NA	few	TRBJ2-1	CASSYSGGEQFF	TGTGCCAGCAGTTACTCAGGGGGAGAGCAGTTCTTC
TRBV6-5	15	NA	few	TRBJ1-1	CASNRRRDGNTEAFF	TGTGCCAGCAATAGACGCCGGGACGGGAACACTGAAGCTTTCTTT
TRBV5-4	14	NA	NA	TRBJ2-1	CASSLADYPFKQFF	TGTGCCAGCAGCTTGGCGGATTACCCCTTTAAGCAGTTCTTC
TRBV6-6	14	TRBD1	NA	TRBJ2-7	CASSWGGQGAEQYF	TGTGCCAGCAGCTGGGGGGGACAGGGCGCCGAGCAGTACTTC
TRBV7-3	17	NA	NA	TRBJ2-2	CASSLARSADPTGELFF	TGTGCCAGCAGCTTAGCTCGCAGCGCTGACCCGACCGGGGAGCTGTTTTTT
TRBV4-3	16	NA	NA	TRBJ1-2	CASSQVAQGRSYGYTF	TGCGCCAGCAGCCAAGTAGCACAGGGACGATCCTATGGCTACACCTTC
TRBV27	15	NA	few	TRBJ2-5	CASSSKTDGQETQYF	TGTGCCAGCAGTTCAAAAACGGACGGCCAAGAGACCCAGTACTTC
TRBV2	13	NA	NA	TRBJ2-3	CASTGVGSDTQYF	TGTGCCAGCACGGGGGTGGGATCAGATACGCAGTATTTT
TRBV5-4	13	TRBD1	NA	TRBJ1-2	CASRLQGAGGYTF	TGTGCCAGCAGACTCCAGGGGGCTGGTGGCTACACCTTC